This T cell receptor beta chain emerged from a study of graft-versus-host responses after intestinal transplantation. A note on this clone: Its matching antigen is unknown.

Study-wide points: Recipient marrow contained GvH clones, some of which appeared first in ileum or blood. Within the allografts of patients who had graft-donor T cell macrochimerism, graft-versus-host to host-versus-graft clonal ratios were high.

V shed 6 bases, J shed 1 base, and the junction held 12 bases outside the gene matches. The CDR3 runs to 17 residues. In germline, CDR1 is SNHLY, CDR2 FYNNEI. The assay was immunoSEQ multiplex PCR, and TCRdb's table has in-frame clones only and misses some. The table shows around 88,000 clones, with 80% to 95% occurring only once. Source: unstimulated CD8+ T cells sorted from spleen or lymph node cells, taken before transplant. This rearrangement joins TRBV2 to TRBJ1-1, with TRBD1 matching 9 bases. The receptor was derived from a human donor who was the organ donor for an intestinal transplant. As DNA, the CDR3 is TGTGCCAGCAGGCCTACAGGGGGCAGTGGGAAGAACACTGAAGCTTTCTTT. This gives the protein CASRPTGGSGKNTEAFF. The whole variable domain, remainder taken from reference TRBV2 and TRBJ1-1, is EPEVTQTPSHQVTQMGQEVILRCVPISNHLYFYWYRQILGQKVEFLVSFYNNEISEKSEIFDDQFSVERPDGSNFTLKIRSTKLEDSAMYFCASRPTGGSGKNTEAFFGQGTRLTVV.